Below, 12 T cell receptor beta chains from the same sample are listed, as sequenced in a study of regulatory T cells in long-lasting Graves disease. Investigators prepared the TCR beta libraries by applying iRepertoire HTBI primers and Arm-PCR of CDR3 regions. A single record per CDR3 protein comes from TCRdb applying MiXCR to the multiplex PCR reads. Of 300,000 or so distinct CDR3 sequences listed, less than 20% were seen once; the top ten hold just under 30%. This sample's time point: persistent/refractory GD, antithyroid drugs over 5 years with positive TRAb. The TCR library was made from RNA that had been extracted from PBMCs in TRIzol. Material: peripheral blood mononuclear cells (PBMCs), obtained when the disease was refractory, from a patient treated with antithyroid drugs. These TCRs come from a female donor with Graves disease.

This clonotype was observed many times. J is TRBJ1-2 and V is TRBV19; D not certain. Germline CDR1 is LNHDA and CDR2 is SQIVND (reference sequence). Trimming stripped 5 bases from V and 4 bases from J, with 11 bases between. The CDR3 has 13 amino acids. The CDR3 is CASSEGPSYGYTF. The CDR3 DNA sequence: TGTGCCAGTAGTGAAGGGCCCTCCTATGGCTACACCTTC.

This clonotype was observed at least ten times. This chain joins TRBV11-1 and TRBJ2-4; 7 nucleotides align to TRBD1. Per germline, CDR1 SGHAT and CDR2 FQDESV (reference sequence). The CDR3 length is 15 residues. Trimming removed 4 bases from V and 8 bases from J; junction bases left unmatched: 11. The CDR3 DNA is TGTGCCAGCAGCTCGGATGTCGCGACAGGGCACATTCAGTACTTC. Amino acids: CASSSDVATGHIQYF.

This clonotype showed up many times. The J gene is TRBJ1-4, the V gene TRBV20-1, with D possibly being TRBD1 (6 bases). Deletions cut 0 bases from V and 0 bases from J, with 17 bases between. This CDR3 has 18 amino acids. Germline V gene data show CDR1 as DFQATT and CDR2 as SNEGSKA (reference sequence). In DNA, the CDR3 is TGCAGTGCTAGAGATTCAGGCAGGGGAAGATCAACTAATGAAAAACTGTTTTTT. It codes for CSARDSGRGRSTNEKLFF.

At least ten counts were recorded for this clonotype. This chain joins TRBV11-1 and TRBJ1-1; no firm D call. The length of the CDR3 is 15 residues. Germline V gene lookup returns CDR1 SGHAT and CDR2 FQDESV (reference sequence). The V and J ends lost 1 base and 7 bases respectively, with 16 bases between them. The CDR3 here is CASSLVGPGEGEAFF. As DNA, the CDR3 is TGTGCCAGCAGCTTAGTCGGGCCGGGAGAGGGTGAAGCTTTCTTT.

In its sample, this clonotype was seen many times. The chain uses TRBV2 and TRBJ2-7; possibly TRBD1 for D (5 bases). V lost 6 bases, J lost 4 bases, and 7 bases lay in between. Germline-derived CDR1 and CDR2 are SNHLY and FYNNEI. The CDR3 is made up of 11 amino acids. The CDR3 nucleotides read TGTGCCAGCAGGCAGGGTTACGAGCAGTACTTC. This gives the protein CASRQGYEQYF.

This clonotype was detected many times. The V call is TRBV27, the J call TRBJ1-4, with D possibly being TRBD1 (5 bases). The CDR3 runs to 15 residues. Germline loops: CDR1 MNHEY, CDR2 SMNVEV (reference sequence). Deletions cut 6 bases from V and 4 bases from J, with 15 bases between. Written as DNA, the CDR3 is TGTGCCAGCAGCGACAGAGGCCGATATAATGAAAAACTGTTTTTT. Its translation is CASSDRGRYNEKLFF.

This clonotype came up a few times. The rearrangement uses TRBV9 and TRBJ1-1; D ambiguous. Germline CDR1 and CDR2: SGDLS and YYNGEE. The CDR3 spans 14 residues. The ends were cut back, 5 bases at V and 4 bases at J, with 15 bases in the middle. The CDR3 loop reads CASSTKAFSTEAFF. The CDR3 DNA sequence: TGTGCCAGCAGTACGAAAGCCTTTAGCACTGAAGCTTTCTTT.

This clonotype was seen many times. The chain recombines TRBV7-2 with TRBJ1-5; D is possibly TRBD1 (6 bases). V lost 5 bases to trimming and J lost 0 bases, with 11 bases between them. CDR1 SGHTA and CDR2 FQGNSA come from the germline V gene. CDR3 length equals 15 residues. Here the CDR3 DNA reads TGTGCCAGCAGCCCCGAGGGGGTTAGCAATCAGCCCCAGCATTTT. Protein product: CASSPEGVSNQPQHF. Drawing the rest from reference TRBV7-2 and TRBJ1-5, the complete variable domain is GAGVSQSPSNKVTEKGKDVELRCDPISGHTALYWYRQSLGQGLEFLIYFQGNSAPDKSGLPSDRFSAERTGGSVSTLTIQRTQQEDSAVYLCASSPEGVSNQPQHFGDGTRLSIL.

The rearrangement links TRBV6-2 or TRBV6-3 to TRBJ2-7, with 8 nucleotides matching TRBD2. CDR3 size: 14 residues. V shed 6 bases, J shed 2 bases, and the junction held 6 bases outside the gene matches. The germline V gene encodes CDR1 MNHEY and CDR2 SVGEGT. The CDR3 loop is CASRDGGGPYEQYF. The DNA for the CDR3 is TGTGCCAGCAGAGACGGGGGGGGGCCCTACGAGCAGTACTTC.

The V call is TRBV4-1, the J call TRBJ1-6; TRBD1 matches 9 bases. CDR1 and CDR2 from the germline V gene are MGHRA and YSYEKL. The J segment lost 10 bases and the V segment lost 6 bases, leaving 13 bases of the junction unmatched. This CDR3 is 16 amino acids long. The CDR3, as DNA: TGCGCCAGCAGTCGAAACCGGGACAGGGTTAAATCACCCCTCCACTTT. Its translation is CASSRNRDRVKSPLHF.

The chain combines TRBV11-2 with TRBJ2-1; D is undetermined. Germline V gives CDR1 SGHAT, CDR2 FQNNGV. The CDR3 loop spans 15 amino acids. V was cut by 1 base and J by 7 bases, with 14 bases left in between. The CDR3 DNA follows: TGTGCCAGCAGCTTAGGGAGCATTAGGGTGAATGAGCAGTTCTTC. Its translation: CASSLGSIRVNEQFF.

At least ten counts were recorded for this clonotype. The V call is TRBV18, the J call TRBJ1-6; no clear D gene. Germline V gene lookup returns CDR1 KGHSH and CDR2 LQKENI. CDR3 length: 13 residues. V lost 5 bases to trimming and J lost 3 bases, with 5 bases between them. The CDR3, as DNA: TGTGCCAGCTCAGGAGACTATAATTCACCCCTCCACTTT. The encoded protein is CASSGDYNSPLHF. The full variable domain, in which reference TRBV18 and TRBJ1-6 provide the parts outside the CDR3, is NAGVMQNPRHLVRRRGQEARLRCSPMKGHSHVYWYRQLPEEGLKFMVYLQKENIIDESGMPKERFSAEFPKEGPSILRIQQVVRGDSAAYFCASSGDYNSPLHFGNGTRLTVT.